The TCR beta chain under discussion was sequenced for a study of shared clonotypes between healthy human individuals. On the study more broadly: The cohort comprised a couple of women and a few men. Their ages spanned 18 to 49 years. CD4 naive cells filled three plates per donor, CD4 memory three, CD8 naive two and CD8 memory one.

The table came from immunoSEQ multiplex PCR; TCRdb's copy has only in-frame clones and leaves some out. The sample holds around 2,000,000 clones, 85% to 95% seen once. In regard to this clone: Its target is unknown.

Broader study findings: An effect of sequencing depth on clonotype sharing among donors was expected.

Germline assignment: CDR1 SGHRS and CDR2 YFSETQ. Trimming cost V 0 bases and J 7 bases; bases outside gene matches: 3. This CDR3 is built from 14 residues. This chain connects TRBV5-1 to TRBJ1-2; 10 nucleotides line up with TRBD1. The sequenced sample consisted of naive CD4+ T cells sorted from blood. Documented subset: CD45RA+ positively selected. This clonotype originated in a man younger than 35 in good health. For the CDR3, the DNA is TGCGCCAGCAGCTTGGAGGGACAGGGGTCTGGCTACACCTTC. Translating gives CASSLEGQGSGYTF.